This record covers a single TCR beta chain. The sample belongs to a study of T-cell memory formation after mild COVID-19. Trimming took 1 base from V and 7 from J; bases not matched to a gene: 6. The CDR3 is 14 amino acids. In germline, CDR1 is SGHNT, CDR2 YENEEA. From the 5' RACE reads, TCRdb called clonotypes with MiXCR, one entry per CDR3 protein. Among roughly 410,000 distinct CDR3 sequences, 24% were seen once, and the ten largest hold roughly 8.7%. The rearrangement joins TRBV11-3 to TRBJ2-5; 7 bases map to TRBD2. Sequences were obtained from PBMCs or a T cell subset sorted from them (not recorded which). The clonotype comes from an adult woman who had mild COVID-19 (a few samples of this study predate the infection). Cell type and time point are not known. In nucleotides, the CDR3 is TGTGCCAGCAGCTTAGCAGCGGAGCGGGGGACCCAGTACTTC. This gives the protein CASSLAAERGTQYF. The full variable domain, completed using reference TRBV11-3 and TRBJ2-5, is EAGVVQSPRYKIIEKKQPVAFWCNPISGHNTLYWYLQNLGQGPELLIRYENEEAVDDSQLPKDRFSAERLKGVDSTLKIQPAELGDSAVYLCASSLAAERGTQYFGPGTRLLVL.